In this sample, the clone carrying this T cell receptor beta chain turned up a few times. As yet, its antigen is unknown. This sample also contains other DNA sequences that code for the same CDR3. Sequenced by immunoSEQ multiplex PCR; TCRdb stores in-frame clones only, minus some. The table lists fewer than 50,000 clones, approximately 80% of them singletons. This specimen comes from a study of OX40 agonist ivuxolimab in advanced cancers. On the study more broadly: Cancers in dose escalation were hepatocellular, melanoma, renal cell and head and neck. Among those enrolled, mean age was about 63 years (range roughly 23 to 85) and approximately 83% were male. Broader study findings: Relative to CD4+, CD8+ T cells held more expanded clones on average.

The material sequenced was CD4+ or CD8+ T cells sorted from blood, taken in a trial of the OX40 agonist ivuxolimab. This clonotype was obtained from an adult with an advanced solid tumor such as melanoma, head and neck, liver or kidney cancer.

The CDR3 coding sequence is TGTGCCAGCAGGGTACTAGCGGGAGGGAATGAGCAGTTCTTC. It translates to CASRVLAGGNEQFF. The rearrangement uses TRBV6-5 and TRBJ2-1, with 13 bases fitting TRBD2. CDR1 and CDR2 (germline): MNHEY, SVGAGI. V lost 6 bases and J lost 7; bases outside the gene matches: 3. There are 14 residues in the CDR3.